One and the same sample provided the 24 T cell receptor beta chains below, sequenced in a study of T cells in Graves' hyperthyroidism and ophthalmopathy. There were TCR beta CDR3 regions amplified from RNA transcripts. A first-round RT-PCR of the TCR CDR3 used the HTBI primer set. TCRdb used MiXCR to reprocess the multiplex PCR reads, holding one entry per CDR3 protein. The sample consists of more than 350,000 distinct CDR3 sequences, roughly 15% of them appearing once. Source material: blood. The receptors were sampled from a woman aged 55-69 years with Graves' ophthalmopathy.

In this sample, this clonotype turned up many times. This chain links TRBV12-3 or TRBV12-4 with TRBJ2-7; D is possibly TRBD2 (6 bases). Deletions cut 9 bases from V and 0 bases from J, with 12 bases between. The CDR3 totals 13 residues. The CDR3: CASRDGSSYEQYF. The CDR3 coding sequence is TGTGCCAGTAGGGACGGGAGCTCCTACGAGCAGTACTTC.

This clonotype appeared many times. The chain has TRBV3-1 and TRBJ2-3, with D unresolved. Germline CDR1 is LGHDT and CDR2 is YNNKEL (reference sequence). This CDR3 contains 15 residues. V was clipped by 1 base and J by 3 bases, with 11 bases between them. In nucleotides, the CDR3 is TGTGCCAGCAGCCAAGCGGAGTACCGAACAGATACGCAGTATTTT. This sequence encodes CASSQAEYRTDTQYF.

This clonotype was seen a handful of times. The J gene is TRBJ2-2, the V gene TRBV9, with D tentatively TRBD1 (5 bases). Germline V gives CDR1 SGDLS, CDR2 YYNGEE. The CDR3 sequence is 15 residues long. The germline V and J ends were trimmed by 2 bases and 3 bases, with 11 bases remaining between them. Here the CDR3 DNA reads TGTGCCAGCAGCGTGGGGCGACAGTACACCGGGGAGCTGTTTTTT. This codes for CASSVGRQYTGELFF.

The chain couples TRBV4-1 to TRBJ2-1; D unclear. V dropped 0 bases and J dropped 0 bases, with 9 bases sitting between them. CDR1 MGHRA and CDR2 YSYEKL come from the germline V gene. The CDR3 extends over 16 amino acids. CDR3 sequence: CASSQEYLSSYNEQFF. DNA of the CDR3: TGCGCCAGCAGCCAAGAGTATCTGAGCTCCTACAATGAGCAGTTCTTC.

This clonotype appeared many times. The chain links TRBV7-2 to TRBJ2-1, with 14 nucleotides matching TRBD2. This CDR3 region has 16 residues. V shed 4 bases, J shed 4 bases, and the junction held 3 bases outside the gene matches. Germline values: CDR1 SGHTA, CDR2 FQGNSA. The CDR3 sequence is CASSSGTSGSYNEQFF. The CDR3 coding sequence is TGTGCCAGCAGCTCCGGGACTAGCGGGAGTTACAATGAGCAGTTCTTC.

The chain recombines TRBV10-1 with TRBJ2-7; 13 nucleotides match TRBD2. With V trimmed by 10 bases and J by 3 bases, 3 bases remained unmatched. In germline, CDR1 is WNHNN, CDR2 SYGVQD (reference sequence). This CDR3 region has 13 residues. CDR3 DNA sequence: TGCGCCACCGGGACTAGCGGGAACTACGAGCAGTACTTC. Encoded protein: CATGTSGNYEQYF.

This clonotype showed up many times. CDR3 loop: CASSEALSPVSPLHF. CDR3 in DNA: TGTGCCAGCAGTGAAGCGCTCAGCCCAGTTTCACCCCTCCACTTT. The chain uses TRBV6-1 and TRBJ1-6, with unresolved D. There are 15 residues in the CDR3. V was clipped by 0 bases and J by 9 bases, with 12 bases between them. Germline V gives CDR1 MNHNS, CDR2 SASEGT.

This clonotype was counted only a few times. The CDR3 DNA reads as TGTGCCAGTCAATCCCGGGATAGCTCCTACAATGAGCAGTTCTTC. Protein sequence: CASQSRDSSYNEQFF. The rearrangement links TRBV7-9 to TRBJ2-1; possible D gene TRBD2, 5 bases. The V gene's germline CDR1 is SEHNR and CDR2 FQNEAQ (reference sequence). This CDR3 is 15 amino acids long. V dropped 9 bases and J dropped 0 bases, with 15 bases sitting between them.

This clonotype showed up many times. The chain recombines TRBV30 with TRBJ2-3, with 9 bases fitting TRBD2. The CDR3 length is 14 residues. Germline loops: CDR1 GTSNPN, CDR2 SVGIG (reference sequence). The J segment lost 4 bases and the V segment lost 8 bases, leaving 10 bases of the junction unmatched. CDR3 nucleotide sequence: TGTGCCCAGAATATGGCGGGAGGGGCAGATACGCAGTATTTT. Amino acid sequence: CAQNMAGGADTQYF. The entire variable domain, with the rest obtained from reference TRBV30 and TRBJ2-3, is as follows: SQTIHQWPATLVQPVGSPLSLECTVEGTSNPNLYWYRQAAGRGLQLLFYSVGIGQISSEVPQNLSASRPQDRQFILSSKKLLLSDSGFYLCAQNMAGGADTQYFGPGTRLTVL.

This clonotype was detected ten times or more. The CDR3 loop reads CASSSPGVYNSPLHF. CDR3 bases: TGTGCCAGCAGTTCCCCGGGGGTCTATAATTCACCCCTCCACTTT. The chain couples TRBV28 to TRBJ1-6; D perhaps matches TRBD1 (5 bases). Germline V gene sequence: CDR1 MDHEN, CDR2 SYDVKM. The CDR3 is made up of 15 amino acids. Trimming removed 4 bases at V and 3 bases at J, with 10 bases between.

This clonotype was seen a few times. The chain recombines TRBV19 with TRBJ1-1; a weak D match, TRBD1 (5 bases). Deletions cut 7 bases from V and 5 bases from J, with 17 bases between. This CDR3 has 14 amino acids. Germline loops: CDR1 LNHDA, CDR2 SQIVND (reference sequence). CDR3: CASIEVGGSTEAFF. In DNA, the CDR3 is TGTGCCAGTATCGAAGTTGGGGGGTCTACTGAAGCTTTCTTT.

About this clonotype: The junction and the germline gene differ at one end; a read error may be behind it. V usage is TRBV6-2 or TRBV6-3 and J usage is TRBJ2-2; weak D call: TRBD1 (6 bases). The CDR3 totals 14 residues. Germline V gene lookup returns CDR1 MNHEY and CDR2 SVGEGT. The CDR3 DNA reads TGTGCCAGCAGTTCCGGGACACTCACCGGGGAGCCGTTTTTT. Its translation is CASSSGTLTGEPFF.

This clonotype was recorded many times. The rearrangement links TRBV18 to TRBJ2-2; the D gene is possibly TRBD1 (6 bases). The CDR3 runs 16 residues. V dropped 1 base and J dropped 1 base, with 10 bases sitting between them. Germline-derived CDR1 and CDR2 are KGHSH and LQKENI. CDR3 sequence (DNA): TGTGCCAGCTCACCACAGGGGGACCAGAACACCGGGGAGCTGTTTTTT. This gives the protein CASSPQGDQNTGELFF.

In this sample, this clonotype turned up many times. The V call is TRBV18, the J call TRBJ1-6; 7 nucleotides line up with TRBD1. Trimming removed 3 bases from V and 7 bases from J; junction bases left unmatched: 6. This CDR3 is built from 15 residues. CDR1 KGHSH and CDR2 LQKENI come from the germline V gene. CDR3 loop: CASSPRQGGNSPLHF. For the CDR3, the DNA is TGTGCCAGCTCACCGCGACAGGGTGGAAATTCACCCCTCCACTTT.

This clonotype has a handful of counts. The chain combines TRBV5-1 with TRBJ1-4; the D gene is possibly TRBD1 (6 bases). The CDR3 is 15 residues long. Germline V gene data show CDR1 as SGHRS and CDR2 as YFSETQ. With 0 bases removed from V and 8 bases from J, the gap between germline ends came to 14 bases. CDR3 residues: CASSLEAGTREKLFF. As DNA, the CDR3 is TGCGCCAGCAGCTTGGAGGCAGGGACAAGGGAAAAACTGTTTTTT. Complete variable domain (other parts from reference TRBV5-1 and TRBJ1-4): KAGVTQTPRYLIKTRGQQVTLSCSPISGHRSVSWYQQTPGQGLQFLFEYFSETQRNKGNFPGRFSGRQFSNSRSEMNVSTLELGDSALYLCASSLEAGTREKLFFGSGTQLSVL.

The chain uses TRBV12-5 and TRBJ2-5; D gene uncertain. The germline CDR1 and CDR2 sequences are LGHNT and FRNRAP. The CDR3 sequence is 14 residues long. V lost 5 bases, J lost 4 bases, and 14 bases lay in between. Here the CDR3 reads CASGPGRSTETQYF. The CDR3 nucleotides are TGTGCTAGTGGTCCGGGCAGAAGCACAGAGACCCAGTACTTC. The full variable domain, its missing parts supplied by reference TRBV12-5 and TRBJ2-5, is DARVTQTPRHKVTEMGQEVTMRCQPILGHNTVFWYRQTMMQGLELLAYFRNRAPLDDSGMPKDRFSAEMPDATLATLKIQPSEPRDSAVYFCASGPGRSTETQYFGPGTRLLVL.

In its sample, this clonotype was seen many times. This rearrangement joins TRBV7-2 to TRBJ2-5; 9 bases match TRBD1. The ends lost 5 bases at V and 7 bases at J; junction bases unmatched: 11. Germline assignment: CDR1 SGHTA and CDR2 FQGNSA. The CDR3 has 15 amino acids. CDR3 in DNA: TGTGCCAGCAGCCTTCCGGACAGGGGCGACGGGACCCAGTACTTC. Its protein is CASSLPDRGDGTQYF.

This clonotype was seen repeatedly, ten times or more. The rearrangement joins TRBV7-9 to TRBJ2-2; 12 bases agree with TRBD1. Germline CDR1 SEHNR, CDR2 FQNEAQ (reference sequence). The V gene end was trimmed by 5 bases and the J gene end by 5 bases; junction bases not matched to a gene: 9. The CDR3 contains 17 residues. CDR3 DNA sequence: TGTGCCAGCAGCCCCTGGGACAGGGGGCGGCGGACCGGGGAGCTGTTTTTT. Its translation is CASSPWDRGRRTGELFF.

The gene calls are TRBV28 and TRBJ2-3; tentatively, D is TRBD2 (7 bases). CDR1 MDHEN and CDR2 SYDVKM come from the germline V gene. Trimming took off 5 bases at V and 0 bases at J, with 18 bases between the two ends. The CDR3 sequence is 17 residues long. The chain's CDR3 is CASSLPGGGGSTDTQYF. CDR3 bases: TGTGCCAGCAGTCTCCCTGGGGGAGGGGGGAGCACAGATACGCAGTATTTT.

This clonotype was seen a handful of times. The rearrangement links TRBV5-1 to TRBJ2-7, with 13 bases matching TRBD2. The CDR3 is 15 amino acids. CDR1 and CDR2 (germline): SGHRS, YFSETQ. V dropped 4 bases and J dropped 7; count of bases not matched to a gene: 8. The CDR3 DNA follows: TGCGCCAGCAGCGCACTAGCGGGAGGGCCGGGGGAGCAGTACTTC. It yields the protein CASSALAGGPGEQYF.

The chain employs TRBV7-9 and TRBJ2-5, with D possibly matching TRBD2 (6 bases). V gave up 2 bases and J gave up 5 bases, with 18 bases separating them. CDR1 SEHNR and CDR2 FQNEAQ come from the germline V gene (reference sequence). The CDR3 has 16 residues. The CDR3 here is CASSLRTSKWGETQYF. CDR3 nucleotides: TGTGCCAGCAGCTTAAGAACTAGCAAATGGGGGGAGACCCAGTACTTC.

The count of this clonotype is one. The V call is TRBV6-2 or TRBV6-3, the J call TRBJ1-1; 9 positions match TRBD1. The CDR3 runs 15 residues. V gave up 2 bases and J gave up 5 bases; unmatched junction bases: 6. Germline loops: CDR1 MNHEY, CDR2 SVGEGT. The CDR3 DNA follows: TGTGCCAGCAGTTACCCGGACAGGGGAGGAACTGAAGCTTTCTTT. This gives the protein CASSYPDRGGTEAFF.

Regarding this clonotype: An end of the junction differs from the germline gene, which may be a read error. The chain joins TRBV20-1 to TRBJ1-1, with TRBD1 matching 9 bases. This CDR3 comprises 12 residues. The V gene's germline CDR1 is DFQATT and CDR2 SNEGSKA (reference sequence). The CDR3 DNA reads as TGCAGTGCTACGACAGGGGGGACTGAAGCTCTCTTT. Protein: CSATTGGTEALF.

This clonotype was counted ten times or more. CDR3 region: CASSVVEGTDTQYF. Here the CDR3 DNA reads TGTGCCAGCAGCGTAGTTGAGGGGACAGATACGCAGTATTTT. V usage is TRBV9 and J usage is TRBJ2-3, with D possibly called TRBD1 or TRBD2 (5 bases each). In germline, CDR1 is SGDLS, CDR2 YYNGEE. Trimming removed 0 bases from V and 3 bases from J, with 8 bases in between. This CDR3 contains 14 residues.